This TCR beta chain was recorded in a study of blood T cell repertoires in COVID-19 (TCRdb year 2020). Some background on the complete study: Collaborator samples came from the United States, Italy and Spain and covered acute and convalescent phases of COVID-19. The prospective study material was composed of cDNA or gDNA derived from T cells, B-cell-depleted T cells, or PBMCs. The dataset comprised deeply sampled blood TCRbeta repertoires from subjects exposed to, actively infected with, or recovered from COVID-19. The repertoires were released in a freely available public database intended as a resource for research on the immune response to SARS-CoV-2. Samples were obtained from the ongoing ImmuneRACE study (first 160 participants) and from over 1,000 subjects provided by 6 global collaborators. Sample metadata almost always included a de-identified subject ID, COVID-19 status, age in years and sex. HLA class I and class II types, where available, came from metadata supplied by the sample provider rather than from assay-based typing.

CDR1 and CDR2 were assigned from the germline V gene as ENHRY and SYGVKD. The trim is 7 bases for V and 3 bases for J, with a gap of 14 bases between the germline ends. The CDR3 starts with the cysteine, ends with the phenylalanine, and has 14 residues. The CDR3 DNA has 42 bases and is translated from base 1. On the study overall, not on this receptor specifically: How much clinical and demographic metadata was included differed by source and by participant, and the metadata was provided uncurated.

In the prospective study, participants were roughly 18 to 89 years old, resided in about two dozen geographic areas of the United States, and were enrolled through a virtual design. In the prospective study, cohorts were assigned on the basis of participant-reported clinical history obtained from a screening survey and a study questionnaire. Recovered participants in ImmuneRACE Cohort 3 were defined as having two consecutive negative NP/OP PCR tests, clearance from a healthcare professional, or resolution of symptoms. In the prospective study, whole blood, serum and a nasopharyngeal or oropharyngeal swab were collected from each participant by mobile phlebotomists. Additional blood draws and questionnaires over an approximately 2-month period could optionally be provided by prospective study participants. Before DNA extraction, prospective study blood samples were shipped either frozen or at room temperature.

TCRbeta CDR3 regions were amplified from genomic DNA using the immunoSEQ Assay, a bias-controlled multiplex PCR. As for how the authors treated the data: The number of nucleated cells in each sample was estimated by amplification of reference gene primers within the assay. To quantify the absolute abundance of each unique TCRbeta CDR3 rearrangement, sequence reads were collapsed and filtered. For each sample, productive Simpson clonality was calculated as the square root of Simpson's diversity index across productive rearrangements. As stored in TCRdb, this immuneACCESS dataset retains in-frame rearrangements with V and J assigned. A fraction of the clones does not appear; measured against another copy, unresolved V genes explain less than half of the discrepancy, and the remainder lacks a known reason. V and J calls and clone size are as listed in that table; D and trimming were resolved from the DNA. The sample table lists around 380,000 clones, approximately 89% of them with a count of one. The ten largest account for under 1.5% of the sample.

Details on this clone: Its antigen remains unidentified. No base qualities exist here, and no much larger clone lies one base off it.

The source of this sequence is a man aged 25-45 years who had recovered from COVID-19. The sequenced sample consisted of PBMCs or T cells enriched from blood (not recorded which). The rearrangement joined TRBV10-3 to TRBJ2-3; TRBD2 is a possible D gene, resting on 5 matching bases. For the CDR3, the sequence is CAITPGGQTDTQYF. At the DNA level, the sequence is TGTGCCATCACGCCCGGCGGGCAGACAGATACGCAGTATTTT.